This T cell receptor beta chain was sequenced for a study of lymphopenia after photon versus proton radiotherapy. Clones were read by immunoSEQ multiplex PCR, and TCRdb kept only the in-frame ones, dropping some. Found here are approximately 150,000 clones, around nine tenths of them singletons; the top ten hold approximately 4.8%. Study observations and caveats: A bigger post-nadir fall in TCR diversity correlated inversely with survival time in deceased patients. Photon-treated patients lost naive T cells and TCR diversity; proton-treated stayed stable. Better survival with proton therapy was suggested as possible, not demonstrated. After lymphocyte nadir, photon-treated repertoires showed oligoclonal expansion, especially CD8+ Temra.

With regard to this clone: Its antigen is undetermined.

This TCR came from a man aged 45-65 years with gastric cancer. Sequencing was performed on peripheral blood, taken from a patient treated with photon-based radiotherapy.

The CDR3 is CASSFGDRVDTGELFF. For the CDR3, the DNA is TGTGCCAGCAGCTTCGGGGACAGGGTAGACACCGGGGAGCTGTTTTTT. The rearrangement joins TRBV7-6 to TRBJ2-2, with TRBD1 matching 9 bases. V was clipped by 3 bases and J by 3 bases; unmatched bases: 5. Germline-derived CDR1 and CDR2 are SGHVS and FNYEAQ. CDR3 length: 16 residues. The full variable domain, completed using reference TRBV7-6 and TRBJ2-2, is GAGVSQSPRYKVTKRGQDVALRCDPISGHVSLYWYRQALGQGPEFLTYFNYEAQQDKSGLPNDRFSAERPEGSISTLTIQRTEQRDSAMYRCASSFGDRVDTGELFFGEGSRLTVL.